These T cell receptor beta chains were read from a single sample in a study of PD-1 blockade in classical Hodgkin lymphoma. Data came from immunoSEQ multiplex PCR; TCRdb stores just in-frame clones and leaves some out. The sample records about 53,000 clones, 81% being singletons. This material consisted of peripheral blood mononuclear cells (PBMCs), taken at baseline. The receptor source for this set is a human donor with classical Hodgkin lymphoma. Each CDR3 is given with its conserved first and last residue. The D gene is left open where the match is weak. Clone size appears in some rows only: once, few, many, or a class for an expanded clone.

cdr3_aa: CASSLDSLYTEAFF
cdr3_nt: TGCGCCAGCAGCTTGGACAGCCTTTACACTGAAGCTTTCTTT
clone_size: -
v_call: TRBV5-1
j_call: TRBJ1-1
d_call: -

cdr3_aa: CASTIGDSADNEQFF
cdr3_nt: TGTGCCAGTACCATAGGGGACTCGGCGGACAATGAGCAGTTCTTC
clone_size: -
v_call: TRBV19
j_call: TRBJ2-1
d_call: -

cdr3_aa: CASSLGAGRTSEQFF
cdr3_nt: TGCGCCAGCAGCTTGGGGGCGGGACGAACCAGTGAGCAGTTCTTC
clone_size: once
v_call: TRBV5-1
j_call: TRBJ2-1
d_call: -

cdr3_aa: CASSPDRNYGYTF
cdr3_nt: TGTGCCAGCAGCCCAGACAGGAACTATGGCTACACCTTC
clone_size: once
v_call: TRBV11-2
j_call: TRBJ1-2
d_call: -

cdr3_aa: CASSSRGRGTEAFF
cdr3_nt: TGTGCCAGCTCCTCCAGGGGGCGCGGCACTGAAGCTTTCTTT
clone_size: -
v_call: TRBV27
j_call: TRBJ1-1
d_call: TRBD1

cdr3_aa: CASSEGQGGNQPQHF
cdr3_nt: TGTGCCAGCAGTGAAGGACAGGGCGGCAATCAGCCCCAGCATTTT
clone_size: few
v_call: TRBV6-1
j_call: TRBJ1-5
d_call: TRBD1

cdr3_aa: CASSQGQMNTEAFF
cdr3_nt: TGCGCCAGCAGCCAAGGACAGATGAACACTGAAGCTTTCTTT
clone_size: few
v_call: TRBV4-1
j_call: TRBJ1-1
d_call: -

cdr3_aa: CASSPAQEVNTEAFF
cdr3_nt: TGTGCCAGCTCCCCAGCGCAGGAGGTGAACACTGAAGCTTTCTTT
clone_size: -
v_call: TRBV18
j_call: TRBJ1-1
d_call: -

cdr3_aa: CASSLGGEVSQETQYF
cdr3_nt: TGTGCCAGCAGCTTAGGGGGTGAGGTCAGCCAAGAGACCCAGTACTTC
clone_size: -
v_call: TRBV7-2
j_call: TRBJ2-5
d_call: -

cdr3_aa: CASSLQGASLDEQYF
cdr3_nt: TGTGCCAGCAGCTTACAGGGGGCGTCTTTGGACGAGCAGTACTTC
clone_size: many
v_call: TRBV5-4
j_call: TRBJ2-7
d_call: TRBD1

cdr3_aa: CASSYGLYNEQFF
cdr3_nt: TGTGCCAGCAGTTACGGGCTCTACAATGAGCAGTTCTTC
clone_size: -
v_call: TRBV6-5
j_call: TRBJ2-1
d_call: -

cdr3_aa: CASSDREGLGTEAFF
cdr3_nt: TGTGCCAGCAGCGACCGGGAGGGTCTAGGCACTGAAGCTTTCTTT
clone_size: -
v_call: TRBV13
j_call: TRBJ1-1
d_call: -

cdr3_aa: CASSFDRGQTQYF
cdr3_nt: TGTGCCAGCAGCTTCGACAGGGGCCAGACCCAGTACTTC
clone_size: -
v_call: TRBV7-2
j_call: TRBJ2-5
d_call: TRBD1

cdr3_aa: CASSQDGRDYNEQFF
cdr3_nt: TGCGCCAGCAGCCAAGATGGGCGGGACTACAATGAGCAGTTCTTC
clone_size: -
v_call: TRBV4-3
j_call: TRBJ2-1
d_call: -

cdr3_aa: CASSDSGRGSNEQFF
cdr3_nt: TGTGCCAGCAGCGATAGCGGGAGGGGGTCTAATGAGCAGTTCTTC
clone_size: -
v_call: TRBV6-4
j_call: TRBJ2-1
d_call: TRBD2

cdr3_aa: CASSPPWTVYTEAFF
cdr3_nt: TGTGCCAGCAGTCCACCGTGGACAGTCTACACTGAAGCTTTCTTT
clone_size: -
v_call: TRBV9
j_call: TRBJ1-1
d_call: -

cdr3_aa: CASSYGAGPNQPQHF
cdr3_nt: TGCGCCAGCAGCTACGGCGCGGGACCAAATCAGCCCCAGCATTTT
clone_size: -
v_call: TRBV5-1
j_call: TRBJ1-5
d_call: -

cdr3_aa: CASSPWGQGKETQYF
cdr3_nt: TGCGCCAGCAGCCCGTGGGGACAGGGTAAGGAGACCCAGTACTTC
clone_size: -
v_call: TRBV5-1
j_call: TRBJ2-5
d_call: TRBD1

cdr3_aa: CASSLGNQPQHF
cdr3_nt: TGTGCCAGCAGCCTGGGCAATCAGCCCCAGCATTTT
clone_size: -
v_call: TRBV7-9
j_call: TRBJ1-5
d_call: -

cdr3_aa: CSVDRGQGGYGYTF
cdr3_nt: TGCAGCGTTGATCGCGGGCAGGGAGGCTATGGCTACACCTTC
clone_size: -
v_call: TRBV29-1
j_call: TRBJ1-2
d_call: -

cdr3_aa: CASSSPSRGRSYGYTF
cdr3_nt: TGTGCCAGCAGTTCCCCTTCGAGGGGGCGAAGCTATGGCTACACCTTC
clone_size: -
v_call: TRBV6-5
j_call: TRBJ1-2
d_call: TRBD1

cdr3_aa: CASSPVRSAAGELFF
cdr3_nt: TGTGCCAGCAGCCCGGTGAGGAGTGCAGCCGGGGAGCTGTTTTTT
clone_size: -
v_call: TRBV14
j_call: TRBJ2-2
d_call: -

cdr3_aa: CASSPRDRGNTGELFF
cdr3_nt: TGTGCCAGCAGCCCCCGGGACAGGGGAAACACCGGGGAGCTGTTTTTT
clone_size: -
v_call: TRBV7-3
j_call: TRBJ2-2
d_call: TRBD1

cdr3_aa: CASSPGQQNTEAFF
cdr3_nt: TGTGCCAGCTCACCGGGACAGCAGAACACTGAAGCTTTCTTT
clone_size: -
v_call: TRBV18
j_call: TRBJ1-1
d_call: TRBD1